The 23 T cell receptor beta chains listed next were all sequenced from one sample in a study of Ad26.COV2.S vaccination and SARS-CoV-2 variants. TCRdb's table, derived via immunoSEQ multiplex PCR, lists solely in-frame clones and lacks some. Of about 350,000 clones listed, roughly 90% are singletons. Regarding treatment: around 19 received Ad26.COV2.S at low or high dose, single or two shots; 5 received placebo; per-sample allocation not given. Sample collection was performed on day 63 after the first vaccine or placebo injection. The input for sequencing was peripheral blood, taken in a trial of Ad26.COV2.S vaccine versus placebo. The receptors derive from a person aged 18-65 years who received the Ad26.COV2.S COVID-19 vaccine or a placebo.

The CDR3 spells CASSPRDIFSPLHF. The CDR3 coding sequence is TGTGCCAGCAGCCCACGGGACATTTTTTCACCCCTCCACTTT. This sequence joins TRBV6-6 and TRBJ1-6, with D possibly being TRBD1 (6 bases). V shed 6 bases and J shed 9 bases, with 15 bases lying between them. CDR3 length: 14 amino acids. Germline V CDR1 and CDR2: MNHNY, SVGAGI (reference sequence).

The chain links TRBV5-6 to TRBJ1-2; 7 nucleotides align to TRBD1. V lost 0 bases to trimming and J lost 8 bases; unmatched junction nucleotides: 7. CDR1 is SGHDT and CDR2 is YYEEEE in the germline V gene. The CDR3 covers 14 residues. CDR3 protein: CASSLGTGPLGYTF. CDR3 DNA sequence: TGTGCCAGCAGCTTGGGGACAGGTCCGCTCGGCTACACCTTC.

The rearrangement uses TRBV4-1 and TRBJ1-5; 8 positions match TRBD1. V shed 3 bases and J 6 bases; nucleotides not matched to a gene: 7. This CDR3 comprises 15 residues. CDR1 and CDR2 from the germline V gene are MGHRA and YSYEKL. This chain's CDR3 is CASSHPSGGRQPQHF. The CDR3, as DNA: TGCGCCAGCAGCCACCCCTCAGGGGGCCGTCAGCCCCAGCATTTT.

This clone appeared a few times. The V gene is TRBV6-5, the J gene TRBJ1-1; D perhaps matches TRBD1 (6 bases). Germline CDR1 and CDR2: MNHEY and SVGAGI. The CDR3 runs to 14 residues. V gave up 7 bases and J gave up 0 bases, with 12 bases separating them. The CDR3 DNA sequence: TGTGCCAGCAAGGGCGGGACACTGAACACTGAAGCTTTCTTT. Residues: CASKGGTLNTEAFF.

This chain links TRBV7-9 with TRBJ2-7; TRBD2 agrees at 10 bases. The ends lost 5 bases at V and 3 bases at J; junction bases unmatched: 13. CDR1 SEHNR and CDR2 FQNEAQ come from the germline V gene (reference sequence). There are 17 residues in the CDR3. Here the CDR3 reads CASSPPHRLAGHYEQYF. In nucleotides, the CDR3 is TGTGCCAGCAGCCCGCCCCATAGACTAGCGGGCCACTACGAGCAGTACTTC.

The chain has TRBV6-2 or TRBV6-3 and TRBJ2-1; D is uncertain. Trimming took 4 bases from V and 9 from J, leaving 16 bases between them. CDR3 length equals 14 residues. Germline V gene data show CDR1 as MNHEY and CDR2 as SVGEGT. The CDR3 sequence: CASSLDLPGPEQFF. The CDR3, as DNA: TGTGCCAGCAGTTTGGACCTCCCTGGACCTGAGCAGTTCTTC.

This clone was recorded a few times. V usage is TRBV5-6 and J usage is TRBJ1-1; the D is unclear. The CDR3 length is 14 residues. Looked up from germline, CDR1 is SGHDT and CDR2 is YYEEEE. V was pared by 1 base and J by 1 base, with 8 bases between. The DNA for the CDR3 is TGTGCCAGCAGCTTGTTACAGACGAACACTGAAGCTTTCTTT. Its protein product is CASSLLQTNTEAFF.

V is TRBV24-1 and J is TRBJ1-5, with 11 nucleotides matching TRBD1. CDR3 length equals 16 residues. Germline V gene lookup returns CDR1 KGHDR and CDR2 SFDVKD. V lost 1 base to trimming and J lost 6 bases; unmatched junction nucleotides: 4. The CDR3 spells CATSDFNGTGGQPQHF. The CDR3 DNA reads TGTGCCACCAGTGATTTTAACGGGACAGGGGGTCAGCCCCAGCATTTT.

This clone was seen a few times. The chain recombines TRBV5-5 with TRBJ1-5; D is undetermined. The CDR3 covers 15 residues. Germline V gene data show CDR1 as SGHKS and CDR2 as YYEKEE (reference sequence). V was pared by 5 bases and J by 0 bases, with 12 bases between. CDR3 in DNA: TGTGCCAGCAGACGCGACACCTATAGCAATCAGCCCCAGCATTTT. Residues: CASRRDTYSNQPQHF.

The rearrangement joins TRBV19 to TRBJ1-5, with a weak D call TRBD1 (6 bases). Per germline, CDR1 LNHDA and CDR2 SQIVND (reference sequence). V lost 4 bases to trimming and J lost 4 bases, with 20 bases between them. The CDR3 runs to 17 residues. The DNA for the CDR3 is TGTGCCAGTAGTAAGGTTGAAGGGGGACGGGGGAATCAGCCCCAGCATTTT. Translated, it gives CASSKVEGGRGNQPQHF. The variable domain in full, completed from reference TRBV19 and TRBJ1-5, reads DGGITQSPKYLFRKEGQNVTLSCEQNLNHDAMYWYRQDPGQGLRLIYYSQIVNDFQKGDIAEGYSVSREKKESFPLTVTSAQKNPTAFYLCASSKVEGGRGNQPQHFGDGTRLSIL.

The gene calls are TRBV2 and TRBJ1-2; 8 bases are a match to TRBD1. CDR1 is SNHLY, CDR2 FYNNEI, per germline. J was trimmed by 0 bases and V by 6 bases; bases with no gene match: 3. This CDR3 comprises 14 residues. The CDR3 nucleotides are TGTGCCAGCAGCTCACAGGGGGCTAACTATGGCTACACCTTC. The encoded protein is CASSSQGANYGYTF.

The genes are TRBV6-5 and TRBJ2-2, with 8 bases that match TRBD2. CDR3 length equals 16 residues. The trim removed 3 bases at V and 1 base at J, leaving 4 bases unmatched. The germline gives CDR1 MNHEY, CDR2 SVGAGI. The CDR3: CASSYNAGGNTGELFF. The CDR3 DNA reads TGTGCCAGCAGTTATAACGCGGGGGGGAACACCGGGGAGCTGTTTTTT.

Remarks on this clone: Other DNA sequences in this specimen translate into the identical CDR3. This chain uses TRBV24-1 with TRBJ2-5; 7 bases map to TRBD1. This CDR3 comprises 15 residues. Germline loops: CDR1 KGHDR, CDR2 SFDVKD. The ends lost 3 bases at V and 1 base at J; junction bases unmatched: 4. The CDR3 loop is CATSDGTEVQETQYF. Here the CDR3 DNA reads TGTGCCACCAGTGATGGGACAGAAGTCCAAGAGACCCAGTACTTC.

This clone was seen a handful of times. The V and J genes are TRBV15 and TRBJ2-1; no definite D call. The germline V gene has CDR1 LNHNV and CDR2 YYDKDF (reference sequence). This CDR3 has 13 residues. V dropped 0 bases and J dropped 5 bases, with 5 bases sitting between them. Written as DNA, the CDR3 is TGTGCCACCAGCAGAGATCAAGACAATGAGCAGTTCTTC. Its translation is CATSRDQDNEQFF.

This sequence joins TRBV27 and TRBJ2-3; tentative D call: TRBD2 (5 bases). CDR3 length equals 17 residues. From germline, CDR1 is MNHEY and CDR2 SMNVEV (reference sequence). With 2 bases removed from V and 1 base from J, the gap between germline ends came to 16 bases. CDR3 sequence (DNA): TGTGCCAGCAGTTTAGTCGGGGAGAAACTCGGCACAGATACGCAGTATTTT. Translation: CASSLVGEKLGTDTQYF.

The rearrangement links TRBV21-1 to TRBJ1-1. TRBV21-1 has pseudogene status. CDR3 length: 23 residues. CDR3 DNA sequence: TGTGCCAGCAGCGTTCCTCAAGCGCTTGAAAGGGGGGGACACGGGCTCATGAACACTGAAGCTTTCTTT. It encodes CASSVPQALERGGHGLMNTEAFF.

The CDR3 spells CASSGLAGHNEQFF. As DNA, the CDR3 is TGTGCCAGCAGCGGACTAGCGGGACACAATGAGCAGTTCTTC. The V gene is TRBV6-5, the J gene TRBJ2-1; 12 nucleotides align to TRBD2. This CDR3 spans 14 amino acids. CDR1 and CDR2 (germline): MNHEY, SVGAGI. The J segment lost 5 bases and the V segment lost 6 bases, leaving 2 bases of the junction unmatched.

The V call is TRBV7-3, the J call TRBJ1-6; D unresolved. CDR3 length: 15 amino acids. The V end was cut by 2 bases, the J end by 5 bases, with 10 bases between. The germline V gene has CDR1 SGHTA and CDR2 FQGTGA. CDR3: CASSLGGPNNSPLHF. CDR3 DNA sequence: TGTGCCAGCAGCTTAGGAGGGCCTAATAATTCACCCCTCCACTTT.

This chain uses TRBV4-2 with TRBJ2-7; D may be TRBD1 (5 bases). V was clipped by 0 bases and J by 5 bases, with 14 bases between them. Germline V gene sequence: CDR1 LGHNA, CDR2 YNFKEQ. This CDR3 is built from 15 residues. The CDR3, as DNA: TGTGCCAGCAGCCAAGAATGGGCCAGGGCCCACGAGCAGTACTTC. Translated: CASSQEWARAHEQYF.

V gene TRBV7-2 combines with J gene TRBJ2-3, with TRBD1 matching over 11 bases. Germline V gene data show CDR1 as SGHTA and CDR2 as FQGNSA. V lost 4 bases, J lost 4 bases, and 4 bases stayed unmatched. The CDR3 covers 15 residues. The CDR3 nucleotides are TGTGCCAGCAGCTCGGGGGGACAGGGGGCAGATACGCAGTATTTT. Protein product: CASSSGGQGADTQYF.

The chain recombines TRBV6-5 with TRBJ1-1; TRBD1 is a possible D gene (6 bases). The CDR3 runs to 14 residues. Germline CDR1 is MNHEY and CDR2 is SVGAGI. Trimming shortened V by 6 bases and J by 3 bases, and 14 bases separated the two germline ends. Here the CDR3 reads CASSRGQFYTEAFF. The CDR3 region has the DNA TGTGCCAGCAGCCGCGGACAGTTCTACACTGAAGCTTTCTTT.

In the case of this clone: Different DNA sequences within this sample yield the same CDR3. The chain is built from TRBV9 and TRBJ1-3; D gene uncertain. The V and J ends lost 0 bases and 2 bases respectively, with 6 bases between them. CDR3 size: 14 residues. Germline loops: CDR1 SGDLS, CDR2 YYNGEE. CDR3 bases: TGTGCCAGCAGCGTAGGAGGCGCTGGAAACACCATATATTTT. Its protein is CASSVGGAGNTIYF.

This clone was counted a single time. V and J are TRBV2 and TRBJ1-2, with D perhaps TRBD1 (5 bases). Germline loops: CDR1 SNHLY, CDR2 FYNNEI. CDR3 length: 13 amino acids. The V end was cut by 4 bases, the J end by 3 bases, with 9 bases between. The CDR3 loop is CASSGGFDYGYTF. CDR3 DNA: TGTGCCAGCAGTGGGGGGTTTGACTATGGCTACACCTTC.